This T cell receptor beta chain comes out of a study of blood T cell repertoires in COVID-19. Study in general: Donors in the United States, Italy and Spain gave samples during acute or convalescent COVID-19. PBMCs, B-cell-depleted T cells, or T cells provided the cDNA or gDNA that made up the material.

In the authors' methods: Estimates of nucleated cell counts were drawn from the amplification of reference gene primers. Produced via immunoSEQ multiplex PCR; TCRdb's table is partial and in-frame only. The V and J calls and the clone size are those of that table, but D and trimming were determined from the DNA. The data hold some 100,000 clones, with 86% observed a single time. Cohort 3 donors counted as recovered after two negative PCRs, clearance, or resolved symptoms. Sequencing used PBMCs or T cells enriched from blood (not recorded which). This sequence was found in a woman in her forties or fifties who had recovered from COVID-19.

For the CDR3, the DNA is TGTGCCTCTAGCACAGACACAGATACGCAGTATTTT. Translating it yields CASSTDTDTQYF. The J gene is TRBJ2-3, the V gene TRBV24-1, with D perhaps matching TRBD2 (5 bases). This CDR3 region has 12 residues. Between the trimmed V and J ends, which lost 12 bases and 2 bases, there was a span of 11 bases. CDR1 is KGHDR and CDR2 is SFDVKD in the germline V gene.